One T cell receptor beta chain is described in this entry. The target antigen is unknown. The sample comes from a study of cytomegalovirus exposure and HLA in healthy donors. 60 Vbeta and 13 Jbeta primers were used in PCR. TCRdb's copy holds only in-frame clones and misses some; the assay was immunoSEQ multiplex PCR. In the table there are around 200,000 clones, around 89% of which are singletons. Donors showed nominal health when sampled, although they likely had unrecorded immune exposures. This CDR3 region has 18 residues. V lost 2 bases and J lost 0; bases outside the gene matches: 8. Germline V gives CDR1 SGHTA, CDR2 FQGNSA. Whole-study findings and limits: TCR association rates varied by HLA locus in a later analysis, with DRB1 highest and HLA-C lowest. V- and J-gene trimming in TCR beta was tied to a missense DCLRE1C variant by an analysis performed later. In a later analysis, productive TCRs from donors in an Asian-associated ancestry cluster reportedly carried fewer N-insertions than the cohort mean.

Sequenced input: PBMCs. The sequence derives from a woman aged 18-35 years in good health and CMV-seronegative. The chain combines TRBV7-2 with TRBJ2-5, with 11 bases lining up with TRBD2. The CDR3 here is CASSLLLLAGENQETQYF. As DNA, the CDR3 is TGTGCCAGCAGCTTATTGTTACTAGCGGGAGAAAACCAAGAGACCCAGTACTTC.